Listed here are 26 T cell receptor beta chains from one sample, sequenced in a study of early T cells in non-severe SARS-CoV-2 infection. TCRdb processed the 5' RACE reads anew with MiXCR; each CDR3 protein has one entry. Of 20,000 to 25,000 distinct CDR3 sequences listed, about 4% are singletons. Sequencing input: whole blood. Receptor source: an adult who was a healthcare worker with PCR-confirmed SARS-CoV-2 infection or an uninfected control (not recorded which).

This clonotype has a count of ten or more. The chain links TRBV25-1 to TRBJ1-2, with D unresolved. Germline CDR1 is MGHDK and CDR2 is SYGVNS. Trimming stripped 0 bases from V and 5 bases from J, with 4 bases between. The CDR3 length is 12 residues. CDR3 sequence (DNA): TGTGCCAGCAGTGAATATTGGTATGGCTACACCTTC. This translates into CASSEYWYGYTF.

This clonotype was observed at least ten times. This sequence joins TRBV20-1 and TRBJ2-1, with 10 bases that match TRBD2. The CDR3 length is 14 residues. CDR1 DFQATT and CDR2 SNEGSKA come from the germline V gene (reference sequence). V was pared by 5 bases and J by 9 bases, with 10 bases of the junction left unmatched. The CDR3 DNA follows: TGCAGTGCTCCCACCAGCGGGGGGGCGTCTGAGCAGTTCTTC. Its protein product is CSAPTSGGASEQFF.

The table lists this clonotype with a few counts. CDR3 in amino acids: CASTINGGSGQPQHF. The DNA for the CDR3 is TGTGCCAGTACTATCAACGGGGGATCAGGTCAGCCCCAGCATTTT. The chain employs TRBV19 and TRBJ1-5; D perhaps matches TRBD1 (5 bases). The V gene lost 7 bases and the J gene lost 6 bases, with 19 bases spanning the gap. From germline, CDR1 is LNHDA and CDR2 SQIVND (reference sequence). This CDR3 contains 15 residues.

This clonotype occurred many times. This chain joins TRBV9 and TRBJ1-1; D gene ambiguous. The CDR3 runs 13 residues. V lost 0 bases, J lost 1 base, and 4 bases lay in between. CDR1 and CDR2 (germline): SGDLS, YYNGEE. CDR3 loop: CASSVEGNTEAFF. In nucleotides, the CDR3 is TGTGCCAGCAGCGTAGAAGGGAACACTGAAGCTTTCTTT.

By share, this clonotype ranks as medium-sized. CDR3 sequence reads: CASSYRRAGPGELFF. CDR3 nucleotide sequence: TGTGCCAGCAGTTACCGTAGGGCAGGGCCCGGGGAGCTGTTTTTT. The chain carries TRBV6-5 and TRBJ2-2; D possibly corresponds to TRBD1 (5 bases). The germline gives CDR1 MNHEY, CDR2 SVGAGI. CDR3 length: 15 amino acids. Between the trimmed V and J ends, which lost 2 bases and 6 bases, there was a span of 13 bases.

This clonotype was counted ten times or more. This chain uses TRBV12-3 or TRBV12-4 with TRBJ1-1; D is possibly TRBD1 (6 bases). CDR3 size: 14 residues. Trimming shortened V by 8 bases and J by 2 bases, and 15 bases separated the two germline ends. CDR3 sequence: CASGNRVENTEAFF. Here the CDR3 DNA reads TGTGCCAGCGGGAACAGGGTGGAAAACACTGAAGCTTTCTTT.

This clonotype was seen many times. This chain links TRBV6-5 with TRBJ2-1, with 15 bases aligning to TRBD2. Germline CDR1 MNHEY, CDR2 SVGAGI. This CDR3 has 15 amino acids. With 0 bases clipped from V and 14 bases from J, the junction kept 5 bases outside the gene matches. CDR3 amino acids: CASSYSPGTSGGKFF. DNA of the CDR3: TGTGCCAGCAGTTACTCGCCCGGGACTAGCGGGGGGAAGTTCTTC.

Written as DNA, the CDR3 is TGCAGTGCTGAAGAGGCCCTCCAGTCGCAGCCCCAGCATTTT. The encoded protein is CSAEEALQSQPQHF. This rearrangement joins TRBV20-1 to TRBJ1-5; no reliable D call. The CDR3 covers 14 residues. The V end was cut by 5 bases, the J end by 7 bases, with 18 bases between. Germline V lookup: CDR1 DFQATT, CDR2 SNEGSKA (reference sequence).

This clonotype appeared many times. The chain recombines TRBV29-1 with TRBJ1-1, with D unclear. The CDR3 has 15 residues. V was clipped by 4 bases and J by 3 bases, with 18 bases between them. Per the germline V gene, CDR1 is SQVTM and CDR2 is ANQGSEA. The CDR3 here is CSVATDPRRDTEAFF. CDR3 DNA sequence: TGCAGCGTTGCGACCGATCCCCGGAGGGACACTGAAGCTTTCTTT.

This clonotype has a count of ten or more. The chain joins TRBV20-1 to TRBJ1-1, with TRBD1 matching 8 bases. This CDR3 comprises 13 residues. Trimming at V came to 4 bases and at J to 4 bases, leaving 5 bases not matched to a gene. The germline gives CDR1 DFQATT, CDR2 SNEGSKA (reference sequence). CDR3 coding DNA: TGCAGTGCTACAGGACAGGGCGGCACTGAAGCTTTCTTT. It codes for CSATGQGGTEAFF.

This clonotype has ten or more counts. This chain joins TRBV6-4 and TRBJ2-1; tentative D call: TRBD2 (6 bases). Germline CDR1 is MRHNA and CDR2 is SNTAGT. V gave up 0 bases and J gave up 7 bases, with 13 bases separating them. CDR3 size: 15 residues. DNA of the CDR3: TGTGCCAGCAGTGACTCCCCGGGAGCCGTTAATGAGCAGTTCTTC. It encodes CASSDSPGAVNEQFF.

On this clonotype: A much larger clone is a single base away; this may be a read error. CDR3 coding DNA: TGTGCCACCAGCGCCGTCGGGGAGACCCGGTACTTC. Translated: CATSAVGETRYF. The chain has TRBV15 and TRBJ2-5; tentative D call: TRBD2 (5 bases). The germline gives CDR1 LNHNV, CDR2 YYDKDF (reference sequence). The CDR3 contains 12 residues.

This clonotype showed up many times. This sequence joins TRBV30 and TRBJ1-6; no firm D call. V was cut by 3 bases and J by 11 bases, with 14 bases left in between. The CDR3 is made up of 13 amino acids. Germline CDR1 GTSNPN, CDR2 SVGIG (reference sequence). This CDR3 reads CAWSRGGPTPLHF. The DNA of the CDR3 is TGTGCCTGGAGCCGTGGAGGTCCCACACCCCTCCACTTT. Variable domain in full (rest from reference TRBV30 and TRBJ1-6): SQTIHQWPATLVQPVGSPLSLECTVEGTSNPNLYWYRQAAGRGLQLLFYSVGIGQISSEVPQNLSASRPQDRQFILSSKKLLLSDSGFYLCAWSRGGPTPLHFGNGTRLTVT.

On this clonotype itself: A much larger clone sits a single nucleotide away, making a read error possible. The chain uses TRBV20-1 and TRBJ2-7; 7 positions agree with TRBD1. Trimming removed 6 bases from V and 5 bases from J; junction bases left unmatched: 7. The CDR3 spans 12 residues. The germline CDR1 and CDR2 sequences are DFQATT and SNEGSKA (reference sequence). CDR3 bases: TGCAGTGCCTTGGGGACAGTCGACGAGCAGTACTTC. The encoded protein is CSALGTVDEQYF.

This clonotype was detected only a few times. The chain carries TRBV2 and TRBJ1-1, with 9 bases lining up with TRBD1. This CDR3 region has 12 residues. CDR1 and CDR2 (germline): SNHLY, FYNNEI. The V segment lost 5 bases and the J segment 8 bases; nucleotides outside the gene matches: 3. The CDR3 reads CASSRDREEAFF. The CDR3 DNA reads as TGTGCCAGCAGTCGGGACAGGGAAGAAGCTTTCTTT.

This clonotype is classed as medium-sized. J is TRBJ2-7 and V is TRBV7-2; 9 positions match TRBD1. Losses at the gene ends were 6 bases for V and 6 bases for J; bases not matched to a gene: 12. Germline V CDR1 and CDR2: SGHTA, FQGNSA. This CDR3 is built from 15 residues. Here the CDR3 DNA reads TGTGCCAGCAGACCCGGGCCGGGACAGGGTGGCGAGCAGTACTTC. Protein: CASRPGPGQGGEQYF.

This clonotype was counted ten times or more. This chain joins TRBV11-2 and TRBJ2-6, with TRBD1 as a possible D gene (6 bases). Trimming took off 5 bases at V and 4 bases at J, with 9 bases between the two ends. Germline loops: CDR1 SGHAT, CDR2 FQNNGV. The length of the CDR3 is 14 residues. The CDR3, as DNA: TGTGCCAGCAGCACAGGACAGGGGGCCAACGTCCTGACTTTC. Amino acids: CASSTGQGANVLTF.

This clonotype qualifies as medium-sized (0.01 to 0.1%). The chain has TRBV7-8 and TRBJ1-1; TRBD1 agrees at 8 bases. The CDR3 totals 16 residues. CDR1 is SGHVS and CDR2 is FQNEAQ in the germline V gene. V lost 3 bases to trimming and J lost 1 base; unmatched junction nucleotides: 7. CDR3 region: CASSFFATGGNTEAFF. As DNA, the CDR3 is TGTGCCAGCAGCTTCTTTGCAACAGGGGGGAACACTGAAGCTTTCTTT.

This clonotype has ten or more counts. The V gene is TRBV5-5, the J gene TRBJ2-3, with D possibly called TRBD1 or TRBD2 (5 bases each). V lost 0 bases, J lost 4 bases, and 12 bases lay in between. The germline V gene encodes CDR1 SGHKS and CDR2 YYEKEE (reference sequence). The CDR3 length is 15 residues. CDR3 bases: TGTGCCAGCAGCTTGGGTAGGGGAGTGGCAGATACGCAGTATTTT. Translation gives CASSLGRGVADTQYF.

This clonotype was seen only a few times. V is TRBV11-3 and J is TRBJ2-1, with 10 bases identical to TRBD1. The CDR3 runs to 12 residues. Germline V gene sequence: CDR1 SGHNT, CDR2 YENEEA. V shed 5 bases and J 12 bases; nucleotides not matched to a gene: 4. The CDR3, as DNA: TGTGCCAGCAGCACACGGACAGGGGGGCAGTTCTTC. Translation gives CASSTRTGGQFF.

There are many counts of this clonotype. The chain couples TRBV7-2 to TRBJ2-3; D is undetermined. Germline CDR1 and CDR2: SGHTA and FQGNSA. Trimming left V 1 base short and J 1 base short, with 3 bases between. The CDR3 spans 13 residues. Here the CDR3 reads CASSLDRTDTQYF. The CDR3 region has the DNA TGTGCCAGCAGCTTAGACCGCACAGATACGCAGTATTTT.

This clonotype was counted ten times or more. Written as DNA, the CDR3 is TGCGCCAGCAGCTTACTGGACGGGAACACTGAAGCTTTCTTT. Amino acid sequence: CASSLLDGNTEAFF. The chain joins TRBV5-1 to TRBJ1-1; no definite D call. Germline V lookup: CDR1 SGHRS, CDR2 YFSETQ. This CDR3 contains 14 residues. Trimming cost V 2 bases and J 1 base, with 9 bases left between them.

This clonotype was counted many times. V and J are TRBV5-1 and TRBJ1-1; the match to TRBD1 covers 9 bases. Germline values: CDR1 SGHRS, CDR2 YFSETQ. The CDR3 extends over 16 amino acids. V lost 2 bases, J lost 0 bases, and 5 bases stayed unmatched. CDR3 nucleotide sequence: TGCGCCAGCAGCTTAGGGACAGGGCCTATGAACACTGAAGCTTTCTTT. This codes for CASSLGTGPMNTEAFF. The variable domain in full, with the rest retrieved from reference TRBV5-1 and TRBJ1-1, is KAGVTQTPRYLIKTRGQQVTLSCSPISGHRSVSWYQQTPGQGLQFLFEYFSETQRNKGNFPGRFSGRQFSNSRSEMNVSTLELGDSALYLCASSLGTGPMNTEAFFGQGTRLTVV.

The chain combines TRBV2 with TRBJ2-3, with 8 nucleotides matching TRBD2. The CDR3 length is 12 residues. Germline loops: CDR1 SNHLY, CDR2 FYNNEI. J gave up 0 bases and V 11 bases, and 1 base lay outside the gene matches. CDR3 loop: CAGGGSTDTQYF. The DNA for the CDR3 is TGTGCCGGCGGGGGGAGCACAGATACGCAGTATTTT.

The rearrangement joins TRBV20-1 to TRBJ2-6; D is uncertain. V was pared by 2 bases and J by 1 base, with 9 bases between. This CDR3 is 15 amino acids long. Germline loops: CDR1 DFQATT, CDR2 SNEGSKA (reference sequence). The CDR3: CSARTPLSGANVLTF. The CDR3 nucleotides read TGCAGTGCTAGAACCCCCCTTTCTGGGGCCAACGTCCTGACTTTC.

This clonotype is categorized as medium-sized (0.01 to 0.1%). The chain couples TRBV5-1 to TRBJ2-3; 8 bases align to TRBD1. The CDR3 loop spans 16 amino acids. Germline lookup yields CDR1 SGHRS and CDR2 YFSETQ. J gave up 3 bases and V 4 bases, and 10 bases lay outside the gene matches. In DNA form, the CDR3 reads TGCGCCAGCAGCCTGTGGCCAGGGGGCCGTACAGATACGCAGTATTTT. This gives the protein CASSLWPGGRTDTQYF.